A selection of T cell receptor beta chains follows, all from one sample in a study of Graves' ophthalmopathy and Graves' hyperthyroidism. From the multiplex PCR reads, TCRdb called clonotypes with MiXCR, one entry per CDR3 protein. The sample holds about 410,000 distinct CDR3 sequences; around 19% are singletons and the top ten take 1.5% to 2%. Source material: peripheral blood. Receptors were obtained from a woman between 18 and 29 years old with Graves' ophthalmopathy. The CDR3 runs from the conserved cysteine through the conserved F or W.

len	v_gene	j_gene	CDR3aa
14	TRBV20-1	TRBJ2-7	CSAPLGTRGAEQYF
13	TRBV2	TRBJ2-7	CAIEVGPLGEQYF
15	TRBV20-1	TRBJ1-2	CSARVGERASDGYTF
16	TRBV7-8	TRBJ1-2	CASSLPSYTQGAGYTF
18	TRBV12-3/TRBV12-4	TRBJ1-2	CASTLRTVVVAGFYGYTF
16	TRBV6-2/TRBV6-3	TRBJ1-1	CASNRMSRALKTEAFF
16	TRBV28	TRBJ1-6	CASSSYGQGIGSPLHF
16	TRBV27	TRBJ2-7	CASSGQTSGGPYEQYF
16	TRBV14	TRBJ1-1	CASSQGASQMNTEAFF
15	TRBV6-5	TRBJ1-4	CASSYDSRGGEKLFF
14	TRBV6-5	TRBJ2-7	CASSQLRGRYEQYF
14	TRBV4-3	TRBJ2-7	CASSQGGVSHEQYF
17	TRBV19	TRBJ1-5	CASTMITGARSNQPQHF
15	TRBV7-2	TRBJ1-2	CASSPGGATEYGYTF
16	TRBV6-5	TRBJ2-5	CASSYSRLAGIETQYF
15	TRBV28	TRBJ1-2	CASTWGTGNFYGYTF
8	TRBV29-1	TRBJ1-1	CSVEWAFF
13	TRBV6-2/TRBV6-3	TRBJ1-1	CASRAQIRGLAFF
13	TRBV28	TRBJ1-1	CASSLLLSFGAFF
15	TRBV15	TRBJ2-7	CATSPPGQPMYEQYF
15	TRBV6-1	TRBJ2-7	CASRPQGAGSYEQYF
14	TRBV18	TRBJ1-5	CASSPEDSNQPQHF
14	TRBV12-3/TRBV12-4	TRBJ1-2	CASSLPTEGNGYTF
15	TRBV7-2	TRBJ2-5	CASSSGTSFLETQYF
11	TRBV20-1	TRBJ2-5	CSVMEEETQYF
16	TRBV6-2/TRBV6-3	TRBJ1-5	CASSAAGAGLNQPQHF
14	TRBV10-3	TRBJ2-5	CAISPRPREETQYF
16	TRBV25-1	TRBJ1-5	CASSDDGTGCNQPQHF
13	TRBV6-2/TRBV6-3	TRBJ1-1	CASRTRMNTEAFF
13	TRBV24-1	TRBJ2-7	CATSDETHSEQYF
15	TRBV28	TRBJ2-5	CASSFGSGRVKTQYF
15	TRBV10-3	TRBJ1-1	CAISESAAGRTEAFF
14	TRBV28	TRBJ2-5	CASSPTRRQETQYF
15	TRBV9	TRBJ2-7	CASSVEAGGYYEQYF
14	TRBV5-1	TRBJ2-7	CASSLRRGGIEQYF
14	TRBV19	TRBJ1-6	CASSSGPLSSPLHF
14	TRBV24-1	TRBJ2-2	CATTGEPNTGELFF
14	TRBV7-9	TRBJ2-5	CASSLRLMTETQYF
15	TRBV7-2	TRBJ1-6	CASSLGGPVNSPLHF